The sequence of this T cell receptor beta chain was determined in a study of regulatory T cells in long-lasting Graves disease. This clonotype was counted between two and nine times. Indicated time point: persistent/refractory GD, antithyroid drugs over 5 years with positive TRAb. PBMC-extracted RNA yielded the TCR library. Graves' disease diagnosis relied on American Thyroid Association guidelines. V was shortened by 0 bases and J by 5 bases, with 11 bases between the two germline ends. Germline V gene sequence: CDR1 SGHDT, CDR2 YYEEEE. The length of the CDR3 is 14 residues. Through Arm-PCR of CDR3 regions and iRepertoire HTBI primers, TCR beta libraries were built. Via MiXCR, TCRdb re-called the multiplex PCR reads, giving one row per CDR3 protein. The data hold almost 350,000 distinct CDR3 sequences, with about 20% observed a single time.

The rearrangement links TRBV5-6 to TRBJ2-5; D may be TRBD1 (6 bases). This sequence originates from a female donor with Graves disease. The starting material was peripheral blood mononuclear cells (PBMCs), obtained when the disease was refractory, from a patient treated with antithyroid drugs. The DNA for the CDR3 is TGTGCCAGCAGCTTGGCAGGGGCGCGTGAGACCCAGTACTTC. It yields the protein CASSLAGARETQYF.